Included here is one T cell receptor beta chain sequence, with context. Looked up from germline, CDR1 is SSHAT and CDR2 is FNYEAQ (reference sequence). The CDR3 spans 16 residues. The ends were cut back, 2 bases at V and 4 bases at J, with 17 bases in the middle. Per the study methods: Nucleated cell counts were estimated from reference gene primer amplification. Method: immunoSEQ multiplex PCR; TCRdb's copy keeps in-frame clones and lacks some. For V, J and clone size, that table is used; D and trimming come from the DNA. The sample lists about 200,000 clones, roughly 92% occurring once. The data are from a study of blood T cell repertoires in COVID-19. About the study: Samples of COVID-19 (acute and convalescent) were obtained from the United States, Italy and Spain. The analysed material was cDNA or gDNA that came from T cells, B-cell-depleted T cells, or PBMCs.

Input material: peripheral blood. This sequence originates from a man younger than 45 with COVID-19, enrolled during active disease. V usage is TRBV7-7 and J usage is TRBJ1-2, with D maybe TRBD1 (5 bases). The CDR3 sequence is CASSLHMVRGTYGYTF. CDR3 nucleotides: TGTGCCAGCAGCTTACACATGGTAAGGGGCACCTATGGCTACACCTTC.